This TCR beta chain was retrieved from a study of CD8+ T cells in alopecia areata. Study results and caveats: Lesional tissue from the scalp (especially in alopecia totalis/universalis) showed higher clonality than normal scalp. Amid tofacitinib therapy, many expanded lesional clones stayed present in scalp and blood. Among the top 100, expanded CD8+ clones, as well as scalp clonality, were significantly decreased by tofacitinib.

Treatment indicated: oral pan-JAK inhibitor, 5-10 mg twice daily. Researchers picked out CD4+ and CD8+ T cells from PBMCs by sorting. The ends were cut back, 0 bases at V and 7 bases at J, with 7 bases in the middle. The CDR3 contains 13 residues. Germline V gives CDR1 SGHRS, CDR2 YFSETQ. Of note for this clone: Antigen specificity is unknown.

Isolated RNA was reverse transcribed into cDNA used as the sequencing template. Produced via immunoSEQ multiplex PCR; TCRdb's table is partial and in-frame only. Of some 190,000 clones listed, around 65% are singletons. The origin of this receptor is a human donor with alopecia areata. The specimen was CD4+ T cells sorted from blood, collected between weeks 43 and 45, from a patient treated with tofacitinib. The V and J genes are TRBV5-1 and TRBJ2-2; tentatively, D is TRBD1 (6 bases). Here the CDR3 reads CASSLGQDGELFF. The CDR3 DNA is TGCGCCAGCAGCTTGGGACAGGACGGGGAGCTGTTTTTT.